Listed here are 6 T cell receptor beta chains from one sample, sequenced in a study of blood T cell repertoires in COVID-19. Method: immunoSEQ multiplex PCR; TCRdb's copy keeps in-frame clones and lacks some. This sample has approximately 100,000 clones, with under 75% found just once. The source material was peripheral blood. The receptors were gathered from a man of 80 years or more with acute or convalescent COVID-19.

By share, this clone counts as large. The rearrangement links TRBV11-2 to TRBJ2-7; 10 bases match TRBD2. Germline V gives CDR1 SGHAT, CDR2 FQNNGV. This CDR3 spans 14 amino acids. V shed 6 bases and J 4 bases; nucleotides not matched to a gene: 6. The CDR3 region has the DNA TGTGCCAGCAGGACCGGGACTAGCGATTACGAGCAGTACTTC. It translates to CASRTGTSDYEQYF.

In DNA, the CDR3 is TGTGCCAGCAATTTACTAGCGGGAGCGAACTCTGGGGCCAACGTCCTGACTTTC. It is translated as CASNLLAGANSGANVLTF. This chain joins TRBV2 and TRBJ2-6; TRBD2 aligns across 11 bases. After removal of 7 bases from V and 0 bases from J, the junction contained 8 bases not matched to a gene. CDR1 and CDR2 from the germline V gene are SNHLY and FYNNEI. There are 18 residues in the CDR3. The full variable domain, in which reference TRBV2 and TRBJ2-6 provide the parts outside the CDR3, is EPEVTQTPSHQVTQMGQEVILRCVPISNHLYFYWYRQILGQKVEFLVSFYNNEISEKSEIFDDQFSVERPDGSNFTLKIRSTKLEDSAMYFCASNLLAGANSGANVLTFGAGSRLTVL.

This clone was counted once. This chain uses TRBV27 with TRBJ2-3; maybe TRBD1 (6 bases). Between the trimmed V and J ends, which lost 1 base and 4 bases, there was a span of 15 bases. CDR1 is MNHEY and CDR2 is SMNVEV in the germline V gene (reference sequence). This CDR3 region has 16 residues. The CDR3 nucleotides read TGTGCCAGCAGTTTATGGGCACAGGGTGGAGCAGATACGCAGTATTTT. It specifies CASSLWAQGGADTQYF.

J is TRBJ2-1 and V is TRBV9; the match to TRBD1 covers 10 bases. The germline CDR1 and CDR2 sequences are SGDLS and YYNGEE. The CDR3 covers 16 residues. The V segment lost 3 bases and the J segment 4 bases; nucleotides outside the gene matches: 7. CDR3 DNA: TGTGCCAGCAGCGGGGCGACAGGGGGCGCTTACAATGAGCAGTTCTTC. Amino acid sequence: CASSGATGGAYNEQFF.

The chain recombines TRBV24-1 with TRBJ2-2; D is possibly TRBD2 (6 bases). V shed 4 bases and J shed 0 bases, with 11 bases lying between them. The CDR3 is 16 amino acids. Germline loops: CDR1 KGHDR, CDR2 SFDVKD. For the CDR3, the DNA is TGTGCCACCAGTGAAACCAGCGGGCCGAACACCGGGGAGCTGTTTTTT. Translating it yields CATSETSGPNTGELFF.

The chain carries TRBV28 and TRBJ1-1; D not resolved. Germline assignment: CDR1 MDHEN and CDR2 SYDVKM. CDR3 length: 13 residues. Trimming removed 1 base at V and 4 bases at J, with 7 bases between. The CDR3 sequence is CASSLSRGTEAFF. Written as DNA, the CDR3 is TGTGCCAGCAGTTTATCGCGGGGCACTGAAGCTTTCTTT. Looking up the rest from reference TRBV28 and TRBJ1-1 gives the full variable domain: DVKVTQSSRYLVKRTGEKVFLECVQDMDHENMFWYRQDPGLGLRLIYFSYDVKMKEKGDIPEGYSVSREKKERFSLILESASTNQTSMYLCASSLSRGTEAFFGQGTRLTVV.